Shown below are 32 T cell receptor beta chains from a single sample sequenced in a study of PD-L1 blockade in urothelial cancer. The method was immunoSEQ multiplex PCR; TCRdb's version includes in-frame clones alone and lacks a portion of them. Here the sample spans some 65,000 clones, around 81% being singletons. Indicated time point: pretreatment peripheral blood. Material: PBMCs, obtained around atezolizumab (anti-PD-L1) treatment. The receptors shown here come from a man in his 70s with urothelial cancer.

The rearrangement links TRBV6-5 to TRBJ2-7, with 7 bases that match TRBD1. This CDR3 is built from 15 residues. Per germline, CDR1 MNHEY and CDR2 SVGAGI. V shed 2 bases and J 1 base; nucleotides not matched to a gene: 5. Here the CDR3 DNA reads TGTGCCAGCAGTTACGGGACAGAACAATCCTACGAGCAGTACTTC. Residues: CASSYGTEQSYEQYF.

This clone appeared a few times. The rearrangement joins TRBV30 to TRBJ1-1; D perhaps matches TRBD1 (5 bases). The CDR3 extends over 14 amino acids. V lost 0 bases and J 0 bases, leaving 8 bases between the germline ends. Germline V gene lookup returns CDR1 GTSNPN and CDR2 SVGIG (reference sequence). The CDR3 DNA reads TGTGCCTGGAGTGTCAGGGCCCTGAACACTGAAGCTTTCTTT. As protein: CAWSVRALNTEAFF. Looking up the rest from reference TRBV30 and TRBJ1-1 gives the full variable domain: SQTIHQWPATLVQPVGSPLSLECTVEGTSNPNLYWYRQAAGRGLQLLFYSVGIGQISSEVPQNLSASRPQDRQFILSSKKLLLSDSGFYLCAWSVRALNTEAFFGQGTRLTVV.

J is TRBJ2-3 and V is TRBV7-9, with 7 bases that match TRBD1. The CDR3 loop spans 15 amino acids. Germline CDR1 reads SEHNR; CDR2 reads FQNEAQ (reference sequence). V dropped 5 bases and J dropped 0; count of bases not matched to a gene: 5. The chain's CDR3 is CASSPGQASTDTQYF. The CDR3, as DNA: TGTGCCAGCAGCCCCGGACAGGCAAGCACAGATACGCAGTATTTT.

The table lists this clone with a count of one. The V gene is TRBV7-9, the J gene TRBJ2-1; 13 bases line up with TRBD2. Germline V gene lookup returns CDR1 SEHNR and CDR2 FQNEAQ (reference sequence). The CDR3 extends over 15 amino acids. V was pared by 6 bases and J by 2 bases, with 1 base of the junction left unmatched. CDR3 region: CASSGLAGAYNEQFF. As DNA, the CDR3 is TGTGCCAGCAGTGGACTAGCGGGAGCCTACAATGAGCAGTTCTTC.

This clone was seen only a few times. The chain links TRBV19 to TRBJ2-4, with a tentative D call TRBD1 (6 bases). The CDR3 loop spans 14 amino acids. Germline V lookup: CDR1 LNHDA, CDR2 SQIVND (reference sequence). V lost 4 bases, J lost 9 bases, and 16 bases lay in between. The CDR3, as DNA: TGTGCCAGTAGTACCCGTCGACAGGCAGGCATTCAGTACTTC. Its translation is CASSTRRQAGIQYF.

This chain joins TRBV18 and TRBJ2-5; a possible D gene is TRBD2 (5 bases). CDR1 KGHSH and CDR2 LQKENI come from the germline V gene. This CDR3 is built from 14 residues. V shed 0 bases and J shed 5 bases, with 10 bases lying between them. CDR3: CASSPPSERETQYF. The CDR3, as DNA: TGTGCCAGCTCACCACCGTCGGAGCGGGAGACCCAGTACTTC. The full variable domain, completed using reference TRBV18 and TRBJ2-5, is NAGVMQNPRHLVRRRGQEARLRCSPMKGHSHVYWYRQLPEEGLKFMVYLQKENIIDESGMPKERFSAEFPKEGPSILRIQQVVRGDSAAYFCASSPPSERETQYFGPGTRLLVL.

The genes are TRBV12-5 and TRBJ2-1; 14 bases line up with TRBD2. CDR1 and CDR2 (germline): LGHNT, FRNRAP. This CDR3 has 15 residues. Unmatched junction bases numbered 11, after V lost 5 bases and J lost 14 bases. CDR3 protein: CASGGGTSGRPIKFF. The CDR3 region has the DNA TGTGCTAGTGGTGGAGGGACTAGCGGGAGACCTATCAAGTTCTTC.

The chain uses TRBV11-2 and TRBJ2-1; perhaps TRBD1 as D (5 bases). CDR3 length: 14 amino acids. V lost 2 bases and J lost 6, with 11 bases in between. Germline CDR1 reads SGHAT; CDR2 reads FQNNGV. CDR3 in DNA: TGTGCCAGCAGCTTACCGGGTAGGGGCAATGAGCAGTTCTTC. Its translation: CASSLPGRGNEQFF.

This chain's CDR3 is CASSSRTNTDTQYF. CDR3 sequence (DNA): TGTGCCAGCAGTTCGCGGACTAACACAGATACGCAGTATTTT. V usage is TRBV28 and J usage is TRBJ2-3; possible D gene TRBD2, 6 bases. The V gene's germline CDR1 is MDHEN and CDR2 SYDVKM. CDR3 length: 14 residues. V gave up 4 bases and J gave up 2 bases, with 10 bases separating them.

The chain links TRBV29-1 to TRBJ2-6; a weak D match, TRBD2 (6 bases). The CDR3 covers 16 residues. Germline V gives CDR1 SQVTM, CDR2 ANQGSEA. V was trimmed by 0 bases and J by 2 bases, leaving 11 bases between them. The CDR3, as DNA: TGCAGCGTTGAAGATCTACCGGGAGCTGGGGCCAACGTCCTGACTTTC. The encoded protein is CSVEDLPGAGANVLTF.

This clone turned up a few times. The chain recombines TRBV29-1 with TRBJ1-3, with D tentatively TRBD1 (6 bases). CDR1 is SQVTM, CDR2 ANQGSEA, per germline. The CDR3 length is 15 residues. The V end was cut by 0 bases, the J end by 4 bases, with 13 bases between. The CDR3 protein is CSVEDRRGLGNTIYF. CDR3 coding DNA: TGCAGCGTTGAAGATCGGCGGGGGCTAGGAAACACCATATATTTT.

This clone showed up just a few times. The rearrangement links TRBV6-1 to TRBJ2-5, with 12 bases identical to TRBD2. The CDR3 is 16 amino acids. The V and J ends lost 2 bases and 5 bases, in that order; junction bases with no gene match: 6. CDR1 MNHNS and CDR2 SASEGT come from the germline V gene. CDR3 DNA sequence: TGTGCCAGCAGTGAAAGTTATCTAGCGGGAGGGGAGACCCAGTACTTC. It yields the protein CASSESYLAGGETQYF.

The chain uses TRBV5-1 and TRBJ2-3, with a weak D call TRBD2 (5 bases). CDR1 SGHRS and CDR2 YFSETQ come from the germline V gene. Trimming removed 4 bases at V and 5 bases at J, with 8 bases between. The CDR3 runs 12 residues. The DNA of the CDR3 is TGCGCCAGCAGCCGGGCGGGAGATACGCAGTATTTT. Translated, it gives CASSRAGDTQYF.

The count of this clone is one. The V and J genes are TRBV11-2 and TRBJ2-1; D uncertain. Trimming shortened V by 6 bases and J by 0 bases, and 12 bases separated the two germline ends. The germline V gene encodes CDR1 SGHAT and CDR2 FQNNGV. The CDR3 is made up of 15 amino acids. The CDR3 DNA reads as TGTGCCAGCAGTTCAAATCCAGGCTCCTACAATGAGCAGTTCTTC. Translated, it gives CASSSNPGSYNEQFF.

This chain connects TRBV5-1 to TRBJ2-7; possibly TRBD1 for D (5 bases). Germline-derived CDR1 and CDR2 are SGHRS and YFSETQ. V dropped 4 bases and J dropped 2 bases, with 13 bases sitting between them. The CDR3 loop spans 14 amino acids. The CDR3 DNA follows: TGCGCCAGCAGCCCCACAACAGGTCCCTACGAGCAGTACTTC. As protein: CASSPTTGPYEQYF.

This chain uses TRBV29-1 with TRBJ2-3; the D is unclear. There are 14 residues in the CDR3. V was shortened by 5 bases and J by 4 bases, with 16 bases between the two germline ends. In germline, CDR1 is SQVTM, CDR2 ANQGSEA. CDR3 sequence reads: CSVSLHRSPDTQYF. The CDR3 nucleotides read TGCAGCGTTTCCCTCCATAGAAGCCCAGATACGCAGTATTTT.

This chain uses TRBV6-6 with TRBJ1-5, with 11 positions matching TRBD1. The CDR3 is 12 residues long. V lost 8 bases and J lost 10; bases outside the gene matches: 4. Germline CDR1 reads MNHNY; CDR2 reads SVGAGI (reference sequence). The CDR3: CASGTGGTPQHF. The CDR3 nucleotides are TGTGCCAGCGGGACAGGGGGAACTCCCCAGCATTTT.

This clone was observed a handful of times. V is TRBV28 and J is TRBJ2-2; 7 bases fit TRBD2. V shed 10 bases and J 5 bases; nucleotides not matched to a gene: 19. Germline V lookup: CDR1 MDHEN, CDR2 SYDVKM. The CDR3 is 17 amino acids. The CDR3 bases are TGTGCCATCCTAAGTGGGGAGGGACGCGGTTTAACCGGGGAGCTGTTTTTT. Translated: CAILSGEGRGLTGELFF.

The chain links TRBV5-8 to TRBJ2-7; tentative D call: TRBD1 (5 bases). Germline lookup yields CDR1 SGHTS and CDR2 YDEGEE. The germline V and J ends were trimmed by 4 bases and 6 bases, with 8 bases remaining between them. This CDR3 is 11 amino acids long. CDR3 sequence reads: CASSHTGEQYF. CDR3 sequence (DNA): TGTGCCAGCAGCCACACAGGCGAGCAGTACTTC.

This sequence joins TRBV30 and TRBJ2-5; D uncertain. V was cut by 2 bases and J by 2 bases, with 3 bases left in between. This CDR3 has 11 residues. Germline CDR1 and CDR2: GTSNPN and SVGIG (reference sequence). CDR3 region: CAWSSQETQYF. The CDR3 DNA is TGTGCCTGGAGTTCACAAGAGACCCAGTACTTC.

The chain uses TRBV5-1 and TRBJ2-1; TRBD2 aligns across 14 bases. Germline CDR1 reads SGHRS; CDR2 reads YFSETQ. The CDR3 consists of 18 residues. Trimming at V came to 4 bases and at J to 4 bases, leaving 10 bases not matched to a gene. CDR3 loop: CASSPPPGLAGDYNEQFF. The CDR3 bases are TGCGCCAGCAGCCCCCCCCCGGGACTAGCGGGGGATTACAATGAGCAGTTCTTC.

CDR3 nucleotide sequence: TGCGCCAGCAGCCCGCCCAGACTTCTATTTAGGGATACGCAGTATTTT. Amino acids: CASSPPRLLFRDTQYF. The chain is built from TRBV4-1 and TRBJ2-3, with D uncertain. This CDR3 has 16 residues. With 4 bases removed from V and 6 bases from J, the gap between germline ends came to 20 bases. Germline loops: CDR1 MGHRA, CDR2 YSYEKL.

The J gene is TRBJ1-5, the V gene TRBV19; no definite D call. Germline V lookup: CDR1 LNHDA, CDR2 SQIVND (reference sequence). The V and J ends lost 1 base and 4 bases respectively, with 5 bases between them. The CDR3 length is 13 residues. The DNA of the CDR3 is TGTGCCAGTAGTATAGTTCGGAATCAGCCCCAGCATTTT. It codes for CASSIVRNQPQHF.

The V and J genes are TRBV28 and TRBJ1-2; TRBD1 might be the D (6 bases). In germline, CDR1 is MDHEN, CDR2 SYDVKM. V was trimmed by 6 bases and J by 2 bases, leaving 10 bases between them. The CDR3 is made up of 13 amino acids. The CDR3 region is CASSLDSNYGYTF. CDR3 nucleotide sequence: TGTGCCAGCAGCTTGGACAGCAACTATGGCTACACCTTC.

This clone was seen only once. The genes are TRBV5-4 and TRBJ1-1; D remains ambiguous. The CDR3 runs to 13 residues. CDR1 and CDR2 from the germline V gene are SGHNT and YYREEE (reference sequence). Trimming took 0 bases from V and 7 from J, leaving 10 bases between them. The CDR3 region is CASSLDNFVEAFF. CDR3 DNA sequence: TGTGCCAGCAGCTTGGACAATTTTGTTGAAGCTTTCTTT. Filled out from reference TRBV5-4 and TRBJ1-1, the complete variable domain reads ETGVTQSPTHLIKTRGQQVTLRCSSQSGHNTVSWYQQALGQGPQFIFQYYREEENGRGNFPPRFSGLQFPNYSSELNVNALELDDSALYLCASSLDNFVEAFFGQGTRLTVV.

The chain uses TRBV30 and TRBJ2-7; D might be TRBD1 (6 bases). The CDR3 has 14 residues. Germline V lookup: CDR1 GTSNPN, CDR2 SVGIG (reference sequence). V lost 0 bases and J 4 bases, leaving 13 bases between the germline ends. The chain's CDR3 is CAWSVSGTIYEQYF. The CDR3 nucleotides are TGTGCCTGGAGTGTATCAGGGACAATATACGAGCAGTACTTC.

The chain couples TRBV10-3 to TRBJ1-5, with 7 bases lining up with TRBD1. The J segment lost 0 bases and the V segment lost 8 bases, leaving 4 bases of the junction unmatched. Germline CDR1 and CDR2: ENHRY and SYGVKD. This CDR3 has 14 residues. The CDR3 region is CAIRDSNSNQPQHF. CDR3 sequence (DNA): TGTGCCATCCGGGACAGTAATAGCAATCAGCCCCAGCATTTT.

The chain has TRBV7-9 and TRBJ1-3; D remains ambiguous. Germline V gene sequence: CDR1 SEHNR, CDR2 FQNEAQ (reference sequence). The V end lost 5 bases, the J end lost 0 bases, and 8 bases lay between the germline ends. The CDR3 runs to 14 residues. The CDR3 is CASSAAISGNTIYF. In nucleotides, the CDR3 is TGTGCCAGCAGCGCGGCCATCTCTGGAAACACCATATATTTT.

This clone was picked up many times. The CDR3 sequence is CASSALSSGEQFF. The CDR3, as DNA: TGTGCCAGCAGCGCCTTAAGCTCGGGGGAGCAGTTCTTC. The chain joins TRBV9 to TRBJ2-1, with D possibly being TRBD2 (5 bases). The CDR3 is 13 amino acids. Trimming took 3 bases from V and 10 from J, leaving 14 bases between them. Germline V lookup: CDR1 SGDLS, CDR2 YYNGEE.

This rearrangement joins TRBV30 to TRBJ1-5, with 7 bases aligning to TRBD1. The germline V gene encodes CDR1 GTSNPN and CDR2 SVGIG (reference sequence). The CDR3 totals 14 residues. The J segment lost 5 bases and the V segment lost 2 bases, leaving 6 bases of the junction unmatched. For the CDR3, the DNA is TGTGCCTGGAGTTCCGGACAGGTGGATCAGCCCCAGCATTTT. Translation: CAWSSGQVDQPQHF.

This chain uses TRBV30 with TRBJ2-2; 7 bases map to TRBD1. This CDR3 has 15 residues. The V gene end was trimmed by 3 bases and the J gene end by 5 bases; junction bases not matched to a gene: 9. Germline V CDR1 and CDR2: GTSNPN, SVGIG (reference sequence). CDR3: CAWSPTGRGTGELFF. CDR3 DNA: TGTGCCTGGAGCCCGACAGGGCGAGGGACCGGGGAGCTGTTTTTT.

In this sample, this clone turned up a few times. This same CDR3 is encoded by further DNA sequences in the sample. The chain combines TRBV29-1 with TRBJ1-1, with a possible D match to TRBD1 (6 bases). Between the trimmed V and J ends, which lost 4 bases and 4 bases, there was a span of 10 bases. The CDR3 consists of 12 residues. In germline, CDR1 is SQVTM, CDR2 ANQGSEA. The DNA for the CDR3 is TGCAGCGTTGGGGGGCTTAGCACTGAAGCTTTCTTT. It codes for CSVGGLSTEAFF. The entire variable domain, with the rest obtained from reference TRBV29-1 and TRBJ1-1, is as follows: SAVISQKPSRDICQRGTSLTIQCQVDSQVTMMFWYRQQPGQSLTLIATANQGSEATYESGFVIDKFPISRPNLTFSTLTVSNMSPEDSSIYLCSVGGLSTEAFFGQGTRLTVV.